The clone carrying this TCR beta chain was seen a single time. What it binds is unknown. The method was immunoSEQ multiplex PCR; TCRdb's version includes in-frame clones alone and lacks a portion of them. The table shows about 70,000 clones, with approximately 90% occurring only once. This sample is part of a study of T cell responses to AZD1222 COVID-19 vaccine. Study-wide findings and caveats: Dominant CD4 TCR responses targeted spike regions 160-218 and 743-854. Spike-specific TCR breadth and depth were elevated following two AZD1222 doses. Of the AZD1222 recipients, only 5 to 7 were seropositive at baseline.

The V end was cut by 3 bases, the J end by 4 bases, with 13 bases between. CDR3 length equals 16 residues. Per the germline V gene, CDR1 is MGHRA and CDR2 is YSYEKL. The V gene is TRBV4-1, the J gene TRBJ1-6; the D gene is possibly TRBD1 (5 bases). The sample in question was peripheral blood, obtained 28 days after the second AZD1222 dose. This receptor was obtained from an adult who received the AZD1222 COVID-19 vaccine. This chain's CDR3 is CASSQGGRRYNSPLHF. The CDR3 bases are TGCGCCAGCAGCCAGGGGGGACGGAGATATAATTCACCCCTCCACTTT.